This T cell receptor beta chain came from a study of spatial heterogeneity in lung cancer. V gave up 4 bases and J gave up 8 bases; unmatched junction bases: 13. Germline lookup yields CDR1 SGHDT and CDR2 YYEEEE. The CDR3 totals 15 residues. TCRdb ran MiXCR on the 5' RACE reads and lists one entry per CDR3 protein. The data show roughly 120,000 distinct CDR3 sequences, 9% to 15% seen once. In its sample, this clonotype was seen a few times. Documented time point: blood at routine non-recurrence follow-up after resection. Whole RNA from tumor, nontumor lung or frozen PBMC was sequenced unsorted. This material consisted of PBMCs, taken at follow-up. The J gene is TRBJ1-2, the V gene TRBV5-6; 8 bases are shared with TRBD1. This sequence was found in a male donor with early-stage non-small cell lung cancer. CDR3 nucleotide sequence: TGTGCCAGCAGCCCTGACATGACAGGGGTGGGCGGCTACACCTTC. This codes for CASSPDMTGVGGYTF.